This T cell receptor (beta chain) is drawn from a study of cytomegalovirus exposure and HLA in healthy donors. Study-wide findings and caveats: Most subjects had HLA-A and HLA-B alleles reportedly predicted accurately by TCR beta sequences. Most observed TCR sequences were rare, whereas some public TCRs were detected in many donors.

Primers for the PCR totalled 60 Vbeta and 13 Jbeta. Assay used: immunoSEQ multiplex PCR; TCRdb lists only in-frame clones, some missing. This sample has 50,000 to 65,000 clones, with more than 65% found just once. Note on this clone: Its target is unknown.

V was cut by 0 bases and J by 5 bases, with 10 bases left in between. Germline loops: CDR1 KGHSH, CDR2 LQKENI. The CDR3 spans 14 residues. The genes are TRBV18 and TRBJ1-2; D unresolved. Sequencing input: PBMCs. This clonotype was sampled from a woman in her late teens or twenties in good health and CMV-seronegative. The CDR3 region is CASSPPWGAYGYTF. The CDR3, as DNA: TGTGCCAGCTCACCACCATGGGGAGCATATGGCTACACCTTC.